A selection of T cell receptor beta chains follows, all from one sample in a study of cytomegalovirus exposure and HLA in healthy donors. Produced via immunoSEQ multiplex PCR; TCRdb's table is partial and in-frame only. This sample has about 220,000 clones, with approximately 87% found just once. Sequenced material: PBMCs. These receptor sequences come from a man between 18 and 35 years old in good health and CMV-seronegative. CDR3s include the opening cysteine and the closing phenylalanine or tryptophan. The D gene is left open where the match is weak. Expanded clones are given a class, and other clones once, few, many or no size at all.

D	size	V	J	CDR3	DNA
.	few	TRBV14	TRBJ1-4	CASSNREGGEKLFF	TGTGCCAGCAGCAACAGGGAGGGCGGGGAAAAACTGTTTTTT
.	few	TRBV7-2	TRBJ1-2	CASSPQRGQNYGYTF	TGTGCCAGCAGTCCCCAGCGGGGGCAGAACTATGGCTACACCTTC
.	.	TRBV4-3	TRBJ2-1	CASSQVFSSEYNEQFF	TGCGCCAGCAGCCAAGTCTTTTCCAGCGAGTACAATGAGCAGTTCTTC
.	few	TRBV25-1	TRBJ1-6	CASSQTSHRSNSPLHF	TGTGCCAGCAGCCAAACTTCTCACAGAAGTAATTCACCCCTCCACTTT
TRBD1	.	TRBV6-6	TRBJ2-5	CASSYGTVQETQYF	TGTGCCAGCAGTTACGGGACAGTACAAGAGACCCAGTACTTC
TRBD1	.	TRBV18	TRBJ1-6	CASSPSTGKAPLHF	TGTGCCAGCTCACCCTCGACAGGGAAGGCACCCCTCCACTTT
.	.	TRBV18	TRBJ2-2	CASSPLGVNTGELFF	TGTGCCAGCTCACCTCTAGGAGTGAACACCGGGGAGCTGTTTTTT
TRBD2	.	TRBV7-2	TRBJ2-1	CASSPGTSFYNEQFF	TGTGCCAGCAGCCCTGGGACTAGCTTTTACAATGAGCAGTTCTTC
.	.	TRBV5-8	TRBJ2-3	CASSLLLSGVTDTQYF	TGTGCCAGCAGCTTACTCCTTTCGGGGGTCACAGATACGCAGTATTTT
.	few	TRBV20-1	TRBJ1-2	CSADGAYGYTF	TGCAGTGCTGACGGAGCCTATGGCTACACCTTC
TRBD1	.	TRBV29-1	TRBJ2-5	CSAQGGRGETQYF	TGCAGCGCTCAAGGGGGCAGGGGAGAGACCCAGTACTTC
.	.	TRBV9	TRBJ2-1	CASSVGGRKTSSYNEQFF	TGTGCCAGCAGCGTAGGGGGCCGGAAGACTAGCTCCTACAATGAGCAGTTCTTC
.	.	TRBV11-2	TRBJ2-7	CASSPLGGLNSYEQYF	TGTGCCAGCAGCCCCCTGGGGGGGCTTAATTCCTACGAGCAGTACTTC
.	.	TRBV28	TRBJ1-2	CASSDSGVGYTF	TGTGCCAGCAGTGACTCAGGGGTCGGCTACACCTTC
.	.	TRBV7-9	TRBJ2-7	CASSSWTGTGGEQYF	TGTGCCAGCAGCTCTTGGACGGGAACTGGGGGGGAGCAGTACTTC
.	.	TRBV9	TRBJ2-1	CASSVDPGDYYNEQFF	TGTGCCAGCAGCGTAGACCCAGGGGATTACTACAATGAGCAGTTCTTC
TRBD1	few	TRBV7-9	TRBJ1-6	CASSLGQGEGPSGSPLHF	TGTGCCAGCAGCTTAGGACAGGGTGAGGGGCCCTCTGGATCACCCCTCCACTTT
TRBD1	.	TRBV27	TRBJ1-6	CASSIDRDYSPLHF	TGTGCCAGCAGCATTGACAGGGATTATTCACCCCTCCACTTT
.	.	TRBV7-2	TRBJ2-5	CASRHSGQETQYF	TGTGCCAGCAGACATAGCGGACAAGAGACCCAGTACTTC
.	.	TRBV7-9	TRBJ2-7	CASSTGSYEQYF	TGTGCCAGCAGCACAGGGTCCTACGAGCAGTACTTC
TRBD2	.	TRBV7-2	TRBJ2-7	CASSRTSGNYEQYF	TGTGCCAGCAGCCGGACTAGCGGGAACTACGAGCAGTACTTC
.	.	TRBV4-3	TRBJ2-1	CASSQERSPPSYNEQFF	TGCGCCAGCAGCCAGGAGCGGAGTCCACCCTCCTACAATGAGCAGTTCTTC
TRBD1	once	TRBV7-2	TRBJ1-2	CASSFRTGGIDGYTF	TGTGCCAGCAGCTTCAGGACAGGGGGCATTGATGGCTACACCTTC
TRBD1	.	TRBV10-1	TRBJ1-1	CASAGGQGIFF	TGCGCCAGCGCCGGAGGACAGGGGATTTTCTTT
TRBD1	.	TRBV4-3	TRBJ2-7	CASSQEGGLLSEQYF	TGCGCCAGCAGCCAAGAAGGGGGCCTCCTCTCCGAGCAGTACTTC
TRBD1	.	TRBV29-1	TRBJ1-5	CSVGDRVYQPQHF	TGCAGCGTTGGGGACAGGGTCTATCAGCCCCAGCATTTT
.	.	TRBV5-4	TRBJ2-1	CASSFPLDPSYNEQFF	TGTGCCAGCAGCTTTCCGCTAGACCCCTCCTACAATGAGCAGTTCTTC
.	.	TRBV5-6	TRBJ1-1	CASSLLGNTEAFF	TGTGCCAGCAGCTTGCTCGGGAACACTGAAGCTTTCTTT
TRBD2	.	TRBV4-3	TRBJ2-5	CASSPGLAAQETQYF	TGCGCCAGCAGCCCAGGACTAGCGGCCCAAGAGACCCAGTACTTC
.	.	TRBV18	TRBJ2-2	CASSHKQGTGELFF	TGTGCCAGCTCACATAAGCAGGGGACCGGGGAGCTGTTTTTT
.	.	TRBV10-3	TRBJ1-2	CAISDGAVDYGYTF	TGTGCCATCAGTGATGGCGCGGTAGACTATGGCTACACCTTC
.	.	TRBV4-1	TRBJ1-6	CASSQGEGIGASPLHF	TGCGCCAGCAGCCAAGGGGAGGGAATAGGCGCTTCACCCCTCCACTTT
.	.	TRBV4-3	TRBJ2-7	CASSHAPGGTYEQYF	TGCGCCAGCAGCCACGCCCCTGGGGGCACCTACGAGCAGTACTTC
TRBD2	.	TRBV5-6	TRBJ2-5	CASSLWTREGERRTQYF	TGTGCCAGCAGCTTGTGGACTAGGGAGGGAGAAAGACGGACCCAGTACTTC
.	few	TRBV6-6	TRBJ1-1	CASKSQGHTEAFF	TGTGCCAGCAAGTCTCAGGGGCACACTGAAGCTTTCTTT
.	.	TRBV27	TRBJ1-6	CASSQGIDNSPLHF	TGTGCCAGCAGCCAGGGAATAGATAATTCACCCCTCCACTTT
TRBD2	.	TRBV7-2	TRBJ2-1	CASSFPGLAMFF	TGTGCCAGCAGCTTTCCGGGACTAGCGATGTTCTTC
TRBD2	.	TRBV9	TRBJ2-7	CASSVGLAGTTYEQYF	TGTGCCAGCAGCGTAGGCCTAGCGGGAACCACCTACGAGCAGTACTTC
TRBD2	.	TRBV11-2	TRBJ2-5	CASSPKLAGAGETQYF	TGTGCCAGCAGCCCAAAACTAGCGGGAGCTGGGGAGACCCAGTACTTC
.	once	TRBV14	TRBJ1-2	CASSQQGLGGYTF	TGTGCCAGCAGCCAACAGGGTCTGGGCGGCTACACCTTC
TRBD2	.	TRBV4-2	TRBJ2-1	CASSSGTRYNEQFF	TGTGCCAGCAGCTCCGGGACTAGATACAATGAGCAGTTCTTC
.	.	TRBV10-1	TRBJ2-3	CASSRAARTDTQYF	TGCGCCAGCAGCCGAGCGGCCCGCACAGATACGCAGTATTTT
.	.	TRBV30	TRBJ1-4	CAWSVSLQFSHPEKLFF	TGTGCCTGGAGTGTTAGTTTACAGTTCAGTCACCCTGAAAAACTGTTTTTT
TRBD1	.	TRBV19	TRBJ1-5	CASRDWAGGRESQPQHF	TGTGCCAGTAGGGACTGGGCAGGGGGCAGAGAGAGTCAGCCCCAGCATTTT
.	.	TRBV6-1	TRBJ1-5	CATLGFGQSSGPQHF	TGTGCCACCTTAGGTTTTGGGCAGTCGAGTGGGCCCCAGCATTTT
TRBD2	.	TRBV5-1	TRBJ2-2	CASSLTSGATGELFF	TGCGCCAGCAGCTTGACTAGCGGTGCCACCGGGGAGCTGTTTTTT
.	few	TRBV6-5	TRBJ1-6	CASSYSLGGRGSPLHF	TGTGCCAGCAGTTACTCGCTTGGTGGCAGGGGTTCACCCCTCCACTTT
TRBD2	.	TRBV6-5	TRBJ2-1	CASSYRSGGGNEQFF	TGTGCCAGCAGTTACAGGTCGGGGGGGGGTAATGAGCAGTTCTTC